The TCR beta chain under discussion was sequenced for a study of vaccination and CD4 T cells after COVID-19. Study summary: The authors used overlapping spike peptides from SARS-CoV-2, HCoV-NL63, HCoV-OC43 and HCoV-229E to stimulate cells.

This clonotype is medium-sized by share. What it binds is unknown. Treatment denoted: approximately nine-day PBMC culture with coronavirus spike peptide pools or control peptides (ViraFEST assay). The length of the CDR3 is 12 residues. The V gene lost 4 bases and the J gene lost 11 bases, with 9 bases spanning the gap. The V gene's germline CDR1 is MNHNS and CDR2 SASEGT. Researchers used the Oncomine TCR Beta short-read assay to sequence DNA from cultured CD4+ T cells. TCRdb re-analysed the PCR reads in MiXCR, keeping a single row per CDR3 protein. The sample records approximately 7,900 distinct CDR3 sequences, around a fifth being singletons.

The chain combines TRBV6-1 with TRBJ1-6; D unresolved. This clonotype was sampled from a human donor who had recovered from COVID-19. Specimen: CD4+ T cells from blood, cultured in vitro, collected after SARS-CoV-2 vaccination. CDR3 loop: CASSVIDPPLHF. For the CDR3, the DNA is TGTGCCAGCAGTGTGATAGATCCACCCCTCCACTTT.